The rows below give T cell receptor beta chains drawn from one sample of a study of blood T cell repertoires in COVID-19. Here immunoSEQ multiplex PCR was the method, and the copy in TCRdb shows in-frame clones only, minus some. This sample has 150,000 to 200,000 clones, with 88% found just once. Specimen: peripheral blood. These receptors came from a human donor in a cohort sampled during active COVID-19. Both conserved end residues are part of each CDR3. Each record gives: V gene, clone size, J gene, D gene, CDR3 DNA, CDR3 protein. D genes are given only for firm matches. Not every row has a clone size; where given, it reads once, few, many or a size class.

v_call: TRBV7-2; clone_size: NA; j_call: TRBJ2-3; d_call: NA; cdr3_nt: TGTGCCAGCAGCTTAGATAGTGGTCACACAGATACGCAGTATTTT; cdr3_aa: CASSLDSGHTDTQYF
v_call: TRBV28; clone_size: NA; j_call: TRBJ2-2; d_call: NA; cdr3_nt: TGTGCCAGCGGGGGCCCCGTGCTGTTTTTT; cdr3_aa: CASGGPVLFF
v_call: TRBV19; clone_size: NA; j_call: TRBJ1-4; d_call: NA; cdr3_nt: TGTGCCAGTAGTATGGGGCAGAATAATGAAAAACTGTTTTTT; cdr3_aa: CASSMGQNNEKLFF
v_call: TRBV5-1; clone_size: NA; j_call: TRBJ2-2; d_call: TRBD2; cdr3_nt: TGCGCCAGCATGAAGAGCGGGGGGAACACCGGGGAGCTGTTTTTT; cdr3_aa: CASMKSGGNTGELFF
v_call: TRBV30; clone_size: NA; j_call: TRBJ2-7; d_call: TRBD1; cdr3_nt: TGTGCCTACCGGGACAGGGACTACGAGCAGTACTTC; cdr3_aa: CAYRDRDYEQYF
v_call: TRBV7-9; clone_size: NA; j_call: TRBJ2-5; d_call: NA; cdr3_nt: TGTGCCAGCAGCTTAGAGGGGCCGTCGCAGTACTTC; cdr3_aa: CASSLEGPSQYF
v_call: TRBV5-8; clone_size: NA; j_call: TRBJ2-1; d_call: TRBD2; cdr3_nt: TGTGCCAGCAGCACCAGCGGGAGGATCTACAATGAGCAGTTCTTC; cdr3_aa: CASSTSGRIYNEQFF
v_call: TRBV5-1; clone_size: NA; j_call: TRBJ2-6; d_call: TRBD1; cdr3_nt: TGCGCCAGCAGCCTCTACGGGACAGGGGGCGTGAGGGCCAACGTCCTGACTTTC; cdr3_aa: CASSLYGTGGVRANVLTF
v_call: TRBV5-1; clone_size: NA; j_call: TRBJ1-2; d_call: NA; cdr3_nt: TGCGCCAGCAGCTTGGCGGGGGATAACTATGGCTACACCTTC; cdr3_aa: CASSLAGDNYGYTF
v_call: TRBV6-5; clone_size: NA; j_call: TRBJ1-2; d_call: NA; cdr3_nt: TGTGCCAGCAGTTACTCTTCCGGGGACTATGGCTACACCTTC; cdr3_aa: CASSYSSGDYGYTF
v_call: TRBV28; clone_size: NA; j_call: TRBJ2-7; d_call: TRBD2; cdr3_nt: TGTGCCAGCAGTTTCAAAGGGGGCCTAGCGGGACTCTACGAGCAGTACTTC; cdr3_aa: CASSFKGGLAGLYEQYF
v_call: TRBV9; clone_size: once; j_call: TRBJ2-2; d_call: NA; cdr3_nt: TGTGCCAGCAGCGTACGGGGACTTAACACCGGGGAGCTGTTTTTT; cdr3_aa: CASSVRGLNTGELFF
v_call: TRBV27; clone_size: NA; j_call: TRBJ2-4; d_call: NA; cdr3_nt: TGTGCCAGCAGTTTAGTGGGGGGAGGCGCCAAAAACATTCAGTACTTC; cdr3_aa: CASSLVGGGAKNIQYF
v_call: TRBV7-2; clone_size: NA; j_call: TRBJ2-3; d_call: NA; cdr3_nt: TGTGCCAGCAGCTTATATAGCACAGATACGCAGTATTTT; cdr3_aa: CASSLYSTDTQYF
v_call: TRBV5-1; clone_size: NA; j_call: TRBJ1-2; d_call: TRBD1; cdr3_nt: TGCGCCAGCAGCTTGGGGGGACAGGGACCTAACTATGGCTACACCTTC; cdr3_aa: CASSLGGQGPNYGYTF
v_call: TRBV10-2; clone_size: NA; j_call: TRBJ2-3; d_call: NA; cdr3_nt: TGCGCCAGCAGTGGGGACTCACTTGGGACAGATACGCAGTATTTT; cdr3_aa: CASSGDSLGTDTQYF
v_call: TRBV5-6; clone_size: NA; j_call: TRBJ1-6; d_call: NA; cdr3_nt: TGTGCCAGCAGGATCGGGGGCTCCTATAATTCACCCCTCCACTTT; cdr3_aa: CASRIGGSYNSPLHF
v_call: TRBV6-2/TRBV6-3; clone_size: NA; j_call: TRBJ2-3; d_call: TRBD2; cdr3_nt: TGTGCCAGCAGTTACCGACTAGCGGGGATCACAGATACGCAGTATTTT; cdr3_aa: CASSYRLAGITDTQYF
v_call: TRBV6-2/TRBV6-3; clone_size: NA; j_call: TRBJ2-1; d_call: NA; cdr3_nt: TGTGCCAGCAGTTACTCCCGGGGCTACAATGAGCAGTTCTTC; cdr3_aa: CASSYSRGYNEQFF
v_call: TRBV3-1/TRBV3-2; clone_size: NA; j_call: TRBJ2-7; d_call: NA; cdr3_nt: TGTGCCAGCAGCCAGGGGGCGCAGAACTACGAGCAGTACTTC; cdr3_aa: CASSQGAQNYEQYF
v_call: TRBV30; clone_size: once; j_call: TRBJ1-1; d_call: NA; cdr3_nt: TGTGCCTGGAGTGTACGGGGACTCGGGAACACTGAAGCTTTCTTT; cdr3_aa: CAWSVRGLGNTEAFF
v_call: TRBV5-6; clone_size: NA; j_call: TRBJ2-7; d_call: NA; cdr3_nt: TGTGCCAGCAGCTTAGGGGAAGGCGAGCAGTACTTC; cdr3_aa: CASSLGEGEQYF
v_call: TRBV11-3; clone_size: NA; j_call: TRBJ2-1; d_call: TRBD2; cdr3_nt: TGTGCCAGCAGCTCGAGCGGGAACTCCTACAATGAGCAGTTCTTC; cdr3_aa: CASSSSGNSYNEQFF
v_call: TRBV4-1; clone_size: NA; j_call: TRBJ2-5; d_call: TRBD2; cdr3_nt: TGCGCCAGCAGCCCCTCGCTAGCGGGGGCGTCCCAAGAGACCCAGTACTTC; cdr3_aa: CASSPSLAGASQETQYF
v_call: TRBV29-1; clone_size: NA; j_call: TRBJ1-2; d_call: TRBD1; cdr3_nt: TGCAGCGTTGAAGGGACAGGGTCGGGCTACACCTTC; cdr3_aa: CSVEGTGSGYTF
v_call: TRBV28; clone_size: NA; j_call: TRBJ1-5; d_call: NA; cdr3_nt: TGTGCCAGCACTAACTCTCAGCCCCAGCATTTT; cdr3_aa: CASTNSQPQHF
v_call: TRBV5-1; clone_size: NA; j_call: TRBJ2-6; d_call: NA; cdr3_nt: TGCGCCAGCAGCCCAACAGGTACTTCGCGGACTGGGGCCAACGTCCTGACTTTC; cdr3_aa: CASSPTGTSRTGANVLTF